This paragraph covers one T cell receptor beta chain sequence. These data are taken from a study of regulatory and conventional T cells in RAG deficiency. Germline CDR1 KGHSH, CDR2 LQKENI. The V and J ends lost 3 bases and 1 base respectively, with 21 bases between them. This CDR3 has 19 residues. Generated by immunoSEQ multiplex PCR, the TCRdb table keeps only in-frame clones and is missing some. The data contain under 7,500 clones, roughly four fifths of them seen just once; the ten biggest clones take up about 13%. The data were also submitted as part of a second study, on regulatory T cells. From that second work: The PCR used 52 TRBV and 13 TRBJ primers.

The V call is TRBV18, the J call TRBJ2-2; maybe TRBD2 (6 bases). The receptor comes from a human donor in good health. Input material: CD8+ T cells sorted from blood. The CDR3 region has the DNA TGTGCCAGCTCACCCACTATCTTGGCGGGGCCGCTGAACACCGGGGAGCTGTTTTTT. Translation gives CASSPTILAGPLNTGELFF.